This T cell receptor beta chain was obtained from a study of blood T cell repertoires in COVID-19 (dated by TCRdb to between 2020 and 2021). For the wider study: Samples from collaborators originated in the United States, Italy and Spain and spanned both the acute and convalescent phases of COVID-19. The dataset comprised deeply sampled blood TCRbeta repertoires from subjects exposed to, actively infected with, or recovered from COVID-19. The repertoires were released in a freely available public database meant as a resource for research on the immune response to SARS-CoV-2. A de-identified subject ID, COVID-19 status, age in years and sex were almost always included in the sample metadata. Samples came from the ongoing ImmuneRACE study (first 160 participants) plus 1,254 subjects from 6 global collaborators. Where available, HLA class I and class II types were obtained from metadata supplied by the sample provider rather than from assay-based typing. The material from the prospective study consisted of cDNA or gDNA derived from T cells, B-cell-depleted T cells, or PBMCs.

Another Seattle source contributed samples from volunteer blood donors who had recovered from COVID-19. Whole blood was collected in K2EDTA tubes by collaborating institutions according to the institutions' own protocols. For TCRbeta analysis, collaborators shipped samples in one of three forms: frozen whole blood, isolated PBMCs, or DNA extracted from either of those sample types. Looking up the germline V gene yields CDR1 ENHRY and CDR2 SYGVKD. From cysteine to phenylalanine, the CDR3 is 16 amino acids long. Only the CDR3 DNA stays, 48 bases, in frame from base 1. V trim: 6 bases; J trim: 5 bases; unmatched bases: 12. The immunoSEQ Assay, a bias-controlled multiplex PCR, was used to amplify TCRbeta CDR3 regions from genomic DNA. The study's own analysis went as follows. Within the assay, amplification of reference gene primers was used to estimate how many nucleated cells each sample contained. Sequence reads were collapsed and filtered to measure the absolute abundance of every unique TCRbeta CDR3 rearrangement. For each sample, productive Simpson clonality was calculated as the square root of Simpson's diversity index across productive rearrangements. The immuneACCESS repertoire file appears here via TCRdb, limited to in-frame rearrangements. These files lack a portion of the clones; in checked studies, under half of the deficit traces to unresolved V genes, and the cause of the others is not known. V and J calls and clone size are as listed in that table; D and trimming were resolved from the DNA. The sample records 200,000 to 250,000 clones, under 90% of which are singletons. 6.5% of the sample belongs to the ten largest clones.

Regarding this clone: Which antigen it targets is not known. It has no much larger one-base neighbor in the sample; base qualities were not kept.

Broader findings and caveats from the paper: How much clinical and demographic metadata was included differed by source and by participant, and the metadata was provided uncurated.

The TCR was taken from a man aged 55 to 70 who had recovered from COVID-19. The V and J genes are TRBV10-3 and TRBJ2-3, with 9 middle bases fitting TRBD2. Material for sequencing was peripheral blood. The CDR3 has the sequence CAISRLGGGVEDTQYF. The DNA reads TGTGCCATCAGCCGTTTAGGCGGGGGGGTTGAAGATACGCAGTATTTT.